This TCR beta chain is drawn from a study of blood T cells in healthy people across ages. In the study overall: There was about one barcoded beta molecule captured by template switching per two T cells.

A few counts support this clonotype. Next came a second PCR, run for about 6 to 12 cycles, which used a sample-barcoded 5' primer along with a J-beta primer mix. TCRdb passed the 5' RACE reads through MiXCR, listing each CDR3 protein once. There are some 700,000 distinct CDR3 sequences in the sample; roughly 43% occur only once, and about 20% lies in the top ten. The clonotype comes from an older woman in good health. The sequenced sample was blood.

The CDR3, as DNA: TGTGCCAGCAGTGAAGCTGCAGGGGGCGGCGGCTACACCTTC. Translated: CASSEAAGGGGYTF. This chain links TRBV2 with TRBJ1-2; 8 bases fit TRBD1. The length of the CDR3 is 14 residues. The V segment lost 0 bases and the J segment 8 bases; nucleotides outside the gene matches: 5. Germline V gives CDR1 SNHLY, CDR2 FYNNEI.